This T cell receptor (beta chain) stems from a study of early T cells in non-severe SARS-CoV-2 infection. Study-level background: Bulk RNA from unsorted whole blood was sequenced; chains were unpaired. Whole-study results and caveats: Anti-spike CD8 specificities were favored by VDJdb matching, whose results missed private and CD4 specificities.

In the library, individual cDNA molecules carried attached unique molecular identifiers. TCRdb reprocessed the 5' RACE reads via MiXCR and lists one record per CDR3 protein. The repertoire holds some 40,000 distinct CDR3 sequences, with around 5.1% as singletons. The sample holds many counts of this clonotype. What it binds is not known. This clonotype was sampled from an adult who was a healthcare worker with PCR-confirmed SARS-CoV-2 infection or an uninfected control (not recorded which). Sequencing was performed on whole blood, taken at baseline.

The CDR3 coding sequence is TGTGCCAGCAGTCGATGGCAGGGCTCTGGAAACACCATATATTTT. Translated, it gives CASSRWQGSGNTIYF. The rearrangement links TRBV12-3 or TRBV12-4 to TRBJ1-3; TRBD1 is a possible D gene (5 bases). This CDR3 region has 15 residues. V was shortened by 5 bases and J by 0 bases, with 11 bases between the two germline ends.